Each of the 22 T cell receptor beta chains below was sequenced from the same sample in a study of blood T cell repertoires in COVID-19. The assay was immunoSEQ multiplex PCR, and TCRdb's table has in-frame clones only and misses some. The sample lists roughly 450,000 clones, about 90% occurring once. The sequenced sample was PBMCs or T cells enriched from blood (not recorded which). These receptors all come from a man aged 18-30 years who had recovered from COVID-19.

The J gene is TRBJ2-1, the V gene TRBV4-2; 9 bases line up with TRBD2. This CDR3 is built from 17 residues. The trim removed 2 bases at V and 0 bases at J, leaving 5 bases unmatched. CDR1 is LGHNA, CDR2 YNFKEQ, per germline. The CDR3 DNA sequence: TGTGCCAGCAGCCAATATAGCGGGAGCAGCTCCTACAATGAGCAGTTCTTC. Protein: CASSQYSGSSSYNEQFF.

The V call is TRBV9, the J call TRBJ1-1; TRBD1 is a possible D gene (6 bases). Germline V gene data show CDR1 as SGDLS and CDR2 as YYNGEE. V lost 3 bases and J lost 2, with 17 bases in between. The CDR3 totals 16 residues. Here the CDR3 reads CASSELNREANTEAFF. The CDR3 DNA reads as TGTGCCAGCAGCGAACTTAACAGGGAAGCTAACACTGAAGCTTTCTTT.

The rearrangement joins TRBV23-1 to TRBJ1-5; D is undetermined. TRBV23-1 is annotated as an ORF whose role is uncertain. V was shortened by 3 bases and J by 9 bases, with 21 bases between the two germline ends. This CDR3 is built from 16 residues. In DNA form, the CDR3 reads TGCGCCAGCAGTCACCGACCCCGGTGGAGAGGTCGGCCCCAGCATTTT. This sequence encodes CASSHRPRWRGRPQHF.

This sequence joins TRBV7-2 and TRBJ1-6; D is possibly TRBD1 (6 bases). The CDR3 extends over 15 amino acids. Germline CDR1 reads SGHTA; CDR2 reads FQGNSA. V shed 1 base and J shed 7 bases, with 11 bases lying between them. This CDR3 is CASSLVYRENSPLHF. CDR3 nucleotides: TGTGCCAGCAGCTTAGTGTACAGGGAAAATTCACCCCTCCACTTT.

The genes are TRBV5-6 and TRBJ1-2, with D perhaps TRBD1 (5 bases). V was shortened by 2 bases and J by 6 bases, with 14 bases between the two germline ends. The germline V gene has CDR1 SGHDT and CDR2 YYEEEE. The CDR3 runs 14 residues. CDR3 sequence reads: CASSFIGREDGYTF. The CDR3 DNA is TGTGCCAGCAGCTTTATCGGCAGGGAAGATGGCTACACCTTC.

This clone was detected only once. The V call is TRBV5-1, the J call TRBJ2-7; 7 bases are a match to TRBD2. V was clipped by 4 bases and J by 2 bases; unmatched bases: 9. The CDR3 is 15 amino acids. Germline CDR1 reads SGHRS; CDR2 reads YFSETQ. CDR3 sequence: CASSPTSDFPYEQYF. DNA for the CDR3: TGCGCCAGCAGCCCCACTAGCGATTTCCCCTACGAGCAGTACTTC.

J is TRBJ2-3 and V is TRBV5-1, with 7 bases lining up with TRBD2. V was clipped by 3 bases and J by 2 bases; unmatched bases: 3. The germline gives CDR1 SGHRS, CDR2 YFSETQ. The CDR3 contains 14 residues. CDR3 sequence: CASSYRDYTDTQYF. DNA for the CDR3: TGCGCCAGCAGCTACCGGGACTACACAGATACGCAGTATTTT.

The V gene is TRBV12-2, the J gene TRBJ2-2; TRBD1 is the table's D call, not checked against the DNA. TRBV12-2 is listed as a pseudogene. CDR3 length equals 19 residues. CDR3 DNA: TGTGCAAGTCGCTCCCCAGGGGGGCAGCGGACATCGAACACCGGGGAGCTGTTTTTT. It specifies CASRSPGGQRTSNTGELFF.

This chain links TRBV1 with TRBJ1-1; the table's D call TRBD1 went unverified against the DNA. TRBV1 is listed as a pseudogene. CDR3 length: 13 amino acids. The CDR3 protein is CTSSQGRAIEAFF. Here the CDR3 DNA reads TGCACCAGCAGCCAAGGCAGGGCAATAGAGGCTTTCTTT.

This chain links TRBV9 with TRBJ2-1; TRBD1 matches at 8 bases. V gave up 4 bases and J gave up 3 bases; unmatched junction bases: 6. The CDR3 sequence is 15 residues long. Germline V gene lookup returns CDR1 SGDLS and CDR2 YYNGEE. The CDR3: CASSPGTGIYNEQFF. CDR3 DNA sequence: TGTGCCAGCAGCCCCGGGACAGGAATCTACAATGAGCAGTTCTTC.

The chain links TRBV29-1 to TRBJ1-3, with D possibly being TRBD1 (6 bases). This CDR3 comprises 16 residues. V gave up 2 bases and J gave up 0 bases, with 14 bases separating them. CDR1 and CDR2 from the germline V gene are SQVTM and ANQGSEA. CDR3: CSVEPTGSSSGNTIYF. CDR3 nucleotides: TGCAGCGTTGAACCGACAGGTTCGAGCTCTGGAAACACCATATATTTT.

This clone has only one observation. This rearrangement joins TRBV10-1 to TRBJ2-6; D may be TRBD2 (7 bases). This CDR3 contains 19 residues. Trimming stripped 3 bases from V and 0 bases from J, with 18 bases between. The germline CDR1 and CDR2 sequences are WNHNN and SYGVQD (reference sequence). CDR3 sequence reads: CASSDRGARTVSGANVLTF. Here the CDR3 DNA reads TGCGCCAGCAGTGATCGGGGGGCGCGGACCGTCTCTGGGGCCAACGTCCTGACTTTC.

The chain employs TRBV27 and TRBJ2-3; 7 bases line up with TRBD2. The CDR3 is made up of 14 amino acids. The V gene end was trimmed by 2 bases and the J gene end by 4 bases; junction bases not matched to a gene: 3. Germline V CDR1 and CDR2: MNHEY, SMNVEV (reference sequence). Here the CDR3 DNA reads TGTGCCAGCAGTTTAGAAGGGAGGGCAGATACGCAGTATTTT. Its translation: CASSLEGRADTQYF.

This clone was seen a single time. The gene calls are TRBV12-5 and TRBJ2-5; 8 positions agree with TRBD1. The CDR3 consists of 19 residues. The germline gives CDR1 LGHNT, CDR2 FRNRAP. V shed 0 bases and J 2 bases; nucleotides not matched to a gene: 14. CDR3 DNA: TGTGCTAGTGGTTTGGTAAATGGCTCGCTGGGACAGGCACAAGAGACCCAGTACTTC. This sequence encodes CASGLVNGSLGQAQETQYF.

This chain joins TRBV7-3 and TRBJ1-1; no reliable D call. V lost 5 bases and J 4 bases, leaving 23 bases between the germline ends. CDR1 and CDR2 (germline): SGHTA, FQGTGA. This CDR3 region has 17 residues. CDR3 amino acids: CASSLYISREKGTEAFF. The DNA for the CDR3 is TGTGCCAGCAGCCTATACATTAGTAGGGAGAAGGGCACTGAAGCTTTCTTT.

The rearrangement joins TRBV5-6 to TRBJ2-3; 9 bases agree with TRBD2. This CDR3 is 14 amino acids long. Per the germline V gene, CDR1 is SGHDT and CDR2 is YYEEEE. Germline trimming cut 0 bases from V and 8 bases from J; bases unmatched to any gene: 4. Here the CDR3 reads CASSLASGKVTQYF. CDR3 bases: TGTGCCAGCAGCTTGGCTAGCGGGAAGGTTACGCAGTATTTT. The variable domain in full, with the rest retrieved from reference TRBV5-6 and TRBJ2-3, is DAGVTQSPTHLIKTRGQQVTLRCSPKSGHDTVSWYQQALGQGPQFIFQYYEEEERQRGNFPDRFSGHQFPNYSSELNVNALLLGDSALYLCASSLASGKVTQYFGPGTRLTVL.

The chain is built from TRBV28 and TRBJ1-3; D is perhaps TRBD1 (5 bases). This CDR3 is 12 amino acids long. Germline V gives CDR1 MDHEN, CDR2 SYDVKM. The V end lost 2 bases, the J end lost 7 bases, and 6 bases lay between the germline ends. This chain's CDR3 is CASSLRQNTIYF. The DNA for the CDR3 is TGTGCCAGCAGTTTAAGACAGAACACCATATATTTT.

The chain carries TRBV19 and TRBJ1-6; 8 positions agree with TRBD1. Per the germline V gene, CDR1 is LNHDA and CDR2 is SQIVND (reference sequence). V was pared by 6 bases and J by 7 bases, with 8 bases of the junction left unmatched. The CDR3 sequence is 15 residues long. This CDR3 reads CASRPTGVENSPLHF. The CDR3 nucleotides read TGTGCCAGTAGACCGACAGGGGTGGAGAATTCACCCCTCCACTTT.

The chain has TRBV24-1 and TRBJ1-5; TRBD1 matches 9 bases. J was trimmed by 2 bases and V by 9 bases; bases with no gene match: 4. Germline V CDR1 and CDR2: KGHDR, SFDVKD. CDR3 length equals 14 residues. The CDR3 DNA reads as TGTGCCACCCGGGACAGGGAAGGCAATCAGCCCCAGCATTTT. Protein sequence: CATRDREGNQPQHF.

This clone was seen just once. This chain joins TRBV27 and TRBJ1-6; D perhaps matches TRBD1 (5 bases). The CDR3 covers 15 residues. V gave up 0 bases and J gave up 8 bases, with 11 bases separating them. Germline V CDR1 and CDR2: MNHEY, SMNVEV (reference sequence). CDR3 in amino acids: CASSLSAAGDSPLHF. In nucleotides, the CDR3 is TGTGCCAGCAGTTTATCGGCCGCGGGGGATTCACCCCTCCACTTT.

The chain has TRBV5-1 and TRBJ1-2, with D unclear. Germline loops: CDR1 SGHRS, CDR2 YFSETQ. This CDR3 has 13 residues. Trimming took off 4 bases at V and 2 bases at J, with 9 bases between the two ends. The CDR3 DNA reads TGCGCCAGCAGCGAGGATTCCAACTATGGCTACACCTTC. It is translated as CASSEDSNYGYTF.

This chain uses TRBV7-2 with TRBJ1-2; D is possibly TRBD1 (5 bases). In germline, CDR1 is SGHTA, CDR2 FQGNSA. This CDR3 is 13 amino acids long. Trimming removed 5 bases from V and 6 bases from J, with 13 bases in between. The CDR3 nucleotides are TGTGCCAGCAGCCCACGCTCAGGGAATGGCTACACCTTC. Protein sequence: CASSPRSGNGYTF.